One and the same sample provided the 25 T cell receptor beta chains below, sequenced in a study of blood T cells in healthy people across ages (dated by TCRdb to 2014 to 2015). Receptor libraries were prepared by 5' RACE. Sequencing used an Illumina HiSeq 2500. A second PCR of about 7 to 12 cycles was performed with a sample-barcoded 5' primer and a J-beta primer mix. In TCRdb, the public reads were trimmed at Q25 with fastp and aligned with MiXCR, with productive beta chains retained. Entries that share a CDR3 protein sequence are merged under the most common genes and DNA. The sample profile shows approximately 1.5 million distinct CDR3 sequences; 42% of them were found once. The biggest ten clones account for around 4% of the sample. The material sequenced was blood. The receptors originated from a woman aged 18-30 years in good health.

The chain has TRBV27 and TRBJ1-5, with unresolved D. With 8 bases removed from V and 0 bases from J, the gap between germline ends came to 14 bases. This CDR3 has 15 residues. Per germline, CDR1 MNHEY and CDR2 SMNVEV (reference sequence). CDR3 loop: CASGVSVLSNQPQHF. DNA of the CDR3: TGTGCCAGCGGGGTCTCGGTCCTTAGCAATCAGCCCCAGCATTTT.

This clonotype was seen a few times. This sequence joins TRBV20-1 and TRBJ2-7; 13 bases map to TRBD2. V gave up 0 bases and J gave up 1 base; unmatched junction bases: 12. There are 19 residues in the CDR3. Germline loops: CDR1 DFQATT, CDR2 SNEGSKA (reference sequence). CDR3 residues: CSARDKGLAGPHYSYEQYF. Here the CDR3 DNA reads TGCAGTGCTAGAGACAAGGGACTAGCGGGGCCACACTATTCCTACGAGCAGTACTTC.

The chain links TRBV28 to TRBJ2-1, with TRBD1 identical over 8 bases. J gave up 8 bases and V 8 bases, and 14 bases lay outside the gene matches. From germline, CDR1 is MDHEN and CDR2 SYDVKM. This CDR3 is built from 15 residues. The CDR3: CASLNSGGARDEQFF. The CDR3 nucleotides are TGTGCCAGCCTTAACTCAGGGGGCGCCAGGGATGAGCAGTTCTTC.

This clonotype occurred a few times. The rearrangement uses TRBV4-2 and TRBJ1-5; the D gene is possibly TRBD1 (5 bases). The V and J ends lost 3 bases and 0 bases respectively, with 21 bases between them. In germline, CDR1 is LGHNA, CDR2 YNFKEQ. The CDR3 runs to 19 residues. CDR3 sequence: CASSQRGTGTGYSNQPQHF. The DNA for the CDR3 is TGTGCCAGCAGCCAGAGGGGAACCGGGACGGGCTATAGCAATCAGCCCCAGCATTTT.

A note on this clonotype: This clone may be a read error of a much larger clone one base away. Here the CDR3 reads CASSQELGPGANVLTF. Written as DNA, the CDR3 is TGCGCCAGCAGCCAAGAATTGGGGCCTGGGGCCAACGTCCTGACTTTC. The chain links TRBV4-3 to TRBJ2-6; tentatively, D is TRBD1 (5 bases). Trimming shortened V by 0 bases and J by 2 bases, and 8 bases separated the two germline ends. Germline CDR1 LGHNA, CDR2 YSLEER. The CDR3 extends over 16 amino acids.

The sample holds many counts of this clonotype. The chain links TRBV12-3 or TRBV12-4 to TRBJ2-1, with 7 bases that match TRBD2. Germline trimming cut 6 bases from V and 3 bases from J; bases unmatched to any gene: 5. The CDR3 has 14 amino acids. The CDR3 reads CASSPGTNYNEQFF. The CDR3, as DNA: TGTGCCAGCAGCCCCGGGACTAACTACAATGAGCAGTTCTTC.

A few counts support this clonotype. The gene calls are TRBV9 and TRBJ2-7; maybe TRBD2 (6 bases). Germline V lookup: CDR1 SGDLS, CDR2 YYNGEE. The CDR3 runs to 14 residues. The V end was cut by 3 bases, the J end by 3 bases, with 13 bases between. CDR3: CASSGPGTVYEQYF. The CDR3 DNA sequence: TGTGCCAGCAGCGGGCCCGGGACTGTCTACGAGCAGTACTTC. The full variable domain, with the rest looked up from reference TRBV9 and TRBJ2-7, is DSGVTQTPKHLITATGQRVTLRCSPRSGDLSVYWYQQSLDQGLQFLIQYYNGEERAKGNILERFSAQQFPDLHSELNLSSLELGDSALYFCASSGPGTVYEQYFGPGTRLTVT.

This clonotype was counted a few times. This rearrangement joins TRBV29-1 to TRBJ2-1; 7 bases line up with TRBD2. Trimming removed 7 bases from V and 4 bases from J; junction bases left unmatched: 10. This CDR3 contains 14 residues. Germline-derived CDR1 and CDR2 are SQVTM and ANQGSEA. CDR3 in amino acids: CSAGVGLTYNEQFF. The DNA of the CDR3 is TGCAGCGCTGGGGTGGGACTAACATACAATGAGCAGTTCTTC.

The CDR3 protein is CASSYAAGTKASYEQYF. In nucleotides, the CDR3 is TGTGCCAGCAGTTACGCTGCCGGGACGAAAGCTTCCTACGAGCAGTACTTC. The chain uses TRBV6-5 and TRBJ2-7; D could derive from TRBD1 or TRBD2 (5 bases each). Germline lookup yields CDR1 MNHEY and CDR2 SVGAGI. Trimming pared 2 bases from V and 1 base from J, leaving 18 bases between. The CDR3 has 17 residues.

This clonotype was detected a few times. The rearrangement uses TRBV10-3 and TRBJ2-7; tentatively, D is TRBD1 (6 bases). The V end lost 10 bases, the J end lost 3 bases, and 16 bases lay between the germline ends. Per the germline V gene, CDR1 is ENHRY and CDR2 is SYGVKD. This CDR3 contains 13 residues. CDR3 protein: CATGRDTIYEQYF. CDR3 nucleotides: TGTGCCACGGGACGGGACACCATCTACGAGCAGTACTTC.

The chain couples TRBV10-3 to TRBJ1-6; the D is unclear. CDR3 size: 12 residues. V was clipped by 8 bases and J by 3 bases, with 5 bases between them. The germline gives CDR1 ENHRY, CDR2 SYGVKD. CDR3 nucleotides: TGTGCCATCGCGCACTATAATTCACCCCTCCACTTT. Protein product: CAIAHYNSPLHF.

This chain joins TRBV4-1 and TRBJ2-7, with 7 bases lining up with TRBD2. The junction had 8 bases not matched to a gene; V was cut back by 1 base and J by 2 bases. CDR1 and CDR2 from the germline V gene are MGHRA and YSYEKL. The CDR3 is 16 amino acids. CDR3 sequence: CASSQAGGAGPYEQYF. In DNA form, the CDR3 reads TGCGCCAGCAGCCAAGCAGGTGGAGCGGGGCCCTACGAGCAGTACTTC.

This clonotype was seen only a few times. The rearrangement links TRBV15 to TRBJ2-5; D ambiguous. The germline V and J ends were trimmed by 2 bases and 0 bases, with 10 bases remaining between them. Germline V lookup: CDR1 LNHNV, CDR2 YYDKDF (reference sequence). This CDR3 contains 15 residues. The CDR3 reads CATSRPGRHQETQYF. CDR3 bases: TGTGCCACCAGCAGACCCGGACGGCACCAAGAGACCCAGTACTTC.

This chain connects TRBV7-3 to TRBJ1-1, with 7 bases that match TRBD1. The CDR3 consists of 16 residues. The V gene end was trimmed by 2 bases and the J gene end by 0 bases; junction bases not matched to a gene: 6. From germline, CDR1 is SGHTA and CDR2 FQGTGA. This CDR3 is CASSLGPGQMNTEAFF. CDR3 nucleotide sequence: TGTGCCAGCAGCTTAGGCCCGGGACAGATGAACACTGAAGCTTTCTTT.

The rearrangement uses TRBV12-3 or TRBV12-4 and TRBJ2-5, with D perhaps TRBD2 (7 bases). This CDR3 is built from 12 residues. The V end was cut by 7 bases, the J end by 2 bases, with 8 bases between. The CDR3: CASKGGQETQYF. The CDR3 nucleotides are TGTGCCAGCAAGGGGGGGCAAGAGACCCAGTACTTC.

Points on this clonotype: A junction boundary mismatches the germline segment, possibly from a read error. The rearrangement joins TRBV4-2 to TRBJ2-2; 10 nucleotides agree with TRBD2. This CDR3 spans 17 amino acids. Per the germline V gene, CDR1 is LGHNA and CDR2 is YNFKEQ. The DNA for the CDR3 is TGTGCCAGCAGCCATCCGAGCGGGAGGGCCATTAACGGGGGGCTGTTTTTT. Translated, it gives CASSHPSGRAINGGLFF.

The chain recombines TRBV3-1 with TRBJ2-3; D not certain. V gave up 4 bases and J gave up 2 bases, with 13 bases separating them. The CDR3 has 15 amino acids. CDR1 and CDR2 from the germline V gene are LGHDT and YNNKEL (reference sequence). CDR3 sequence: CASSPSVLFTDTQYF. As DNA, the CDR3 is TGTGCCAGCAGCCCCTCTGTCCTGTTCACAGATACGCAGTATTTT.

The table lists this clonotype with a few counts. J is TRBJ1-2 and V is TRBV21-1. TRBV21-1 is designated a pseudogene. This CDR3 comprises 15 residues. The CDR3 region has the DNA TGTGCCAGCAGCAAAGTGCGAGGGTACCTCTATGGCTACACCTTC. This translates into CASSKVRGYLYGYTF.

Only a few counts were recorded for this clonotype. The chain combines TRBV11-2 with TRBJ2-5, with 7 bases lining up with TRBD1. The CDR3 totals 15 residues. Losses at the gene ends were 3 bases for V and 2 bases for J; bases not matched to a gene: 6. Germline V lookup: CDR1 SGHAT, CDR2 FQNNGV. The CDR3 coding sequence is TGTGCCAGCAGCTTTCTCCTGACAGGGCAAGAGACCCAGTACTTC. This codes for CASSFLLTGQETQYF.

Concerning this clonotype itself: The junction does not match germline at one end; this may be a read error. This rearrangement joins TRBV12-3 or TRBV12-4 to TRBJ1-1; no clear D gene. The CDR3 is 13 amino acids. This chain's CDR3 is CAGSEARDTEAFF. The DNA for the CDR3 is TGTGCCGGCAGTGAAGCTAGGGACACTGAAGCTTTCTTT.

J is TRBJ2-7 and V is TRBV11-2, with 14 bases fitting TRBD2. The trim removed 2 bases at V and 4 bases at J, leaving 7 bases unmatched. The CDR3 has 17 amino acids. The germline V gene has CDR1 SGHAT and CDR2 FQNNGV. CDR3 nucleotide sequence: TGTGCCAGCAGCTTACCGTGGCGGACTAGCGGGAGGTACGAGCAGTACTTC. This translates into CASSLPWRTSGRYEQYF.

The V and J genes are TRBV29-1 and TRBJ1-4; D is unresolved. CDR1 is SQVTM and CDR2 is ANQGSEA in the germline V gene. The CDR3 extends over 13 amino acids. Trimming took 1 base from V and 8 from J, leaving 11 bases between them. The CDR3 region has the DNA TGCAGCGTTGAAGGCCTGGATGGCGAAAAACTGTTTTTT. Translated, it gives CSVEGLDGEKLFF.

This clonotype was seen a few times. A much larger clone sits a single nucleotide away, making a read error possible. V gene TRBV18 combines with J gene TRBJ2-7; TRBD1 matches 12 bases. V shed 2 bases, J shed 7 bases, and the junction held 9 bases outside the gene matches. Germline V gene lookup returns CDR1 KGHSH and CDR2 LQKENI. The CDR3 totals 16 residues. The CDR3 DNA follows: TGTGCCAGCTCACCAGGGACAGGGGGCATGGACAATGAGCAGTACTTC. It yields the protein CASSPGTGGMDNEQYF.

The chain joins TRBV12-3 or TRBV12-4 to TRBJ2-1, with 11 bases lining up with TRBD1. The junction had 19 bases not matched to a gene; V was cut back by 5 bases and J by 7 bases. The CDR3 totals 19 residues. Here the CDR3 DNA reads TGTGCCAGCAGTCCCCATTATGGCTGGACAGGGGGCGCGGGTAATGAGCAGTTCTTC. It encodes CASSPHYGWTGGAGNEQFF.

This clonotype has just a few counts. The genes are TRBV19 and TRBJ1-1; no clear D gene. Germline assignment: CDR1 LNHDA and CDR2 SQIVND (reference sequence). CDR3 length: 12 residues. V lost 8 bases and J lost 1, with 8 bases in between. DNA of the CDR3: TGTGCCAGTCAATACGGGAACACTGAAGCTTTCTTT. Encoded protein: CASQYGNTEAFF.